One sample yielded the 28 T cell receptor beta chains listed below, sequenced in a study of beta chain features in type 1 diabetes. The study reverse transcribed the entire isolated RNA, so it sequenced expressed TCRB transcripts. Generated by immunoSEQ multiplex PCR, the TCRdb table keeps only in-frame clones and is missing some. The repertoire has about 140,000 clones, approximately 10% of them found once; the top ten carry about 0.6%. The sample was central memory CD4+ T cells from blood. These receptors came from a woman in her thirties or forties in good health.

This clone was counted a few times. This sequence joins TRBV19 and TRBJ1-1, with D possibly TRBD1 on 5 matching bases. V was pared by 3 bases and J by 8 bases, with 16 bases between. The CDR3 runs to 14 residues. CDR1 and CDR2 from the germline V gene are LNHDA and SQIVND (reference sequence). CDR3 protein: CASSILQGRREAFF. The CDR3, as DNA: TGTGCCAGTAGTATCCTTCAGGGTCGGAGAGAAGCTTTCTTT. The whole variable domain, filled in from reference TRBV19 and TRBJ1-1, reads DGGITQSPKYLFRKEGQNVTLSCEQNLNHDAMYWYRQDPGQGLRLIYYSQIVNDFQKGDIAEGYSVSREKKESFPLTVTSAQKNPTAFYLCASSILQGRREAFFGQGTRLTVV.

DNA for the CDR3: TGTGCTAGTGGTTTGTCCGGACAGGGAGGGTCCTACAATGAGCAGTTCTTC. Translated: CASGLSGQGGSYNEQFF. V is TRBV12-5 and J is TRBJ2-1; a possible D gene is TRBD1 (8 bases). The CDR3 runs 17 residues. V lost 2 bases to trimming and J lost 1 base, with 15 bases between them. Germline V gene data show CDR1 as LGHNT and CDR2 as FRNRAP.

The chain couples TRBV6-1 to TRBJ1-6, with a possible D match to TRBD1 (5 bases). CDR1 and CDR2 (germline): MNHNS, SASEGT. This CDR3 is 14 amino acids long. Trimming pared 5 bases from V and 10 bases from J, leaving 15 bases between. The CDR3 DNA is TGTGCCAGCAGTCTCTCCGGGGGGGACTCACCCCTCCACTTT. Encoded protein: CASSLSGGDSPLHF.

This clone was seen more than once but under ten times. V usage is TRBV19 and J usage is TRBJ2-1, with 9 positions matching TRBD1. This CDR3 comprises 15 residues. CDR1 and CDR2 (germline): LNHDA, SQIVND (reference sequence). The V and J ends lost 3 bases and 2 bases, in that order; junction bases with no gene match: 2. CDR3 residues: CASSMDRGAYNEQFF. Here the CDR3 DNA reads TGTGCCAGTAGTATGGACAGGGGCGCCTACAATGAGCAGTTCTTC.

This clone was seen only a few times. The chain recombines TRBV11-2 with TRBJ1-3; 9 nucleotides align to TRBD1. After removal of 5 bases from V and 3 bases from J, the junction contained 11 bases not matched to a gene. In germline, CDR1 is SGHAT, CDR2 FQNNGV. The CDR3 runs 17 residues. The CDR3 DNA is TGTGCCAGCAGCCGCTCCGGGACAGGGACTTTTGGAAACACCATATATTTT. This gives the protein CASSRSGTGTFGNTIYF.

In its sample, this clone was seen a few times. The V and J genes are TRBV5-6 and TRBJ1-2; 7 nucleotides line up with TRBD1. Germline V gene data show CDR1 as SGHDT and CDR2 as YYEEEE. The V segment lost 1 base and the J segment 2 bases; nucleotides outside the gene matches: 5. CDR3 length: 15 residues. The CDR3 protein is CASSLLDRLNYGYTF. The CDR3 DNA reads TGTGCCAGCAGCTTGTTGGACAGGCTAAACTATGGCTACACCTTC.

There are many counts of this clone. CDR3 coding DNA: TGTGCCAGCTCCCCTGATACGGCCAGGGCTGGAAACACCATATATTTT. This translates into CASSPDTARAGNTIYF. The V gene is TRBV18, the J gene TRBJ1-3; weak D call: TRBD1 (5 bases). The CDR3 covers 16 residues. The ends were cut back, 6 bases at V and 2 bases at J, with 17 bases in the middle. From germline, CDR1 is KGHSH and CDR2 LQKENI.

This clone was detected a few times. The chain is built from TRBV7-8 and TRBJ2-2; 7 positions match TRBD2. Unmatched junction bases numbered 5, after V lost 5 bases and J lost 5 bases. CDR3 length: 14 residues. The V gene's germline CDR1 is SGHVS and CDR2 FQNEAQ. This CDR3 reads CASSPWGGTGELFF. The CDR3 DNA reads TGTGCCAGCAGCCCATGGGGGGGAACCGGGGAGCTGTTTTTT.

This clone showed up just a few times. The genes are TRBV6-6 and TRBJ2-7, with D perhaps matching TRBD1 (6 bases). The germline V gene has CDR1 MNHNY and CDR2 SVGAGI (reference sequence). The CDR3 loop spans 13 amino acids. The V and J ends lost 5 bases and 9 bases respectively, with 17 bases between them. DNA of the CDR3: TGTGCCAGCAGTACCGCAGACCCAGGGGTGCAGTACTTC. Its translation is CASSTADPGVQYF.

This clone was seen a handful of times. The CDR3 loop reads CASRRDPGTSTGELFF. The CDR3 DNA reads TGTGCCAGCAGACGAGACCCCGGGACTAGCACCGGGGAGCTGTTTTTT. The chain carries TRBV6-6 and TRBJ2-2, with 8 bases lining up with TRBD2. CDR3 length: 16 amino acids. Germline assignment: CDR1 MNHNY and CDR2 SVGAGI (reference sequence). Trimming removed 6 bases from V and 4 bases from J; junction bases left unmatched: 10.

This clone was detected only a few times. The rearrangement uses TRBV7-9 and TRBJ2-2; 8 bases line up with TRBD1. The trim removed 7 bases at V and 0 bases at J, leaving 4 bases unmatched. The CDR3 is 15 amino acids. Germline-derived CDR1 and CDR2 are SEHNR and FQNEAQ (reference sequence). CDR3 in DNA: TGTGCCAGCACCCCAGGGGGCGCGAACACCGGGGAGCTGTTTTTT. Its translation is CASTPGGANTGELFF.

The chain couples TRBV15 to TRBJ1-5, with D unresolved. V dropped 0 bases and J dropped 4 bases, with 10 bases sitting between them. Germline V lookup: CDR1 LNHNV, CDR2 YYDKDF (reference sequence). This CDR3 region has 15 residues. CDR3 region: CATSREHSRNQPQHF. In nucleotides, the CDR3 is TGTGCCACCAGCAGAGAGCACAGCCGGAATCAGCCCCAGCATTTT.

In this sample, this clone turned up a few times. The chain employs TRBV11-2 and TRBJ1-4; D is undetermined. Germline assignment: CDR1 SGHAT and CDR2 FQNNGV. V lost 5 bases and J 0 bases, leaving 13 bases between the germline ends. This CDR3 is built from 16 residues. CDR3 bases: TGTGCCAGCAGCCCATGGGAGCCCGCAACTAATGAAAAACTGTTTTTT. This codes for CASSPWEPATNEKLFF.

This clone was seen ten or more times. Here the CDR3 reads CASTPRRGEKLFF. The CDR3 DNA reads as TGTGCCAGCACCCCGCGCCGAGGGGAAAAACTGTTTTTT. The rearrangement uses TRBV7-2 and TRBJ1-4; D is uncertain. CDR1 is SGHTA, CDR2 FQGNSA, per germline. Trimming left V 7 bases short and J 8 bases short, with 14 bases between. CDR3 length: 13 amino acids.

This clone was seen a handful of times. The chain uses TRBV6-5 and TRBJ2-5; 8 bases line up with TRBD1. V dropped 4 bases and J dropped 1; count of bases not matched to a gene: 5. CDR3 size: 15 residues. In germline, CDR1 is MNHEY, CDR2 SVGAGI. This chain's CDR3 is CASSLTGARQETQYF. In DNA, the CDR3 is TGTGCCAGCAGTTTGACAGGGGCCCGCCAAGAGACCCAGTACTTC.

This chain joins TRBV5-8 and TRBJ2-7; 8 nucleotides match TRBD2. Germline lookup yields CDR1 SGHTS and CDR2 YDEGEE. The length of the CDR3 is 16 residues. V shed 4 bases and J 1 base; nucleotides not matched to a gene: 10. Here the CDR3 DNA reads TGTGCCAGCAGCGCGCCATCCGGGACTAGATCCTACGAGCAGTACTTC. Translating it yields CASSAPSGTRSYEQYF.

The chain carries TRBV4-3 and TRBJ1-2, with unresolved D. V dropped 1 base and J dropped 4 bases, with 13 bases sitting between them. Germline CDR1 LGHNA, CDR2 YSLEER. This CDR3 contains 15 residues. The CDR3 DNA reads TGCGCCAGCAGCCAAGGAGTAGGACTAGGCTATGGCTACACCTTC. This translates into CASSQGVGLGYGYTF.

The J gene is TRBJ2-7, the V gene TRBV18, with D uncertain. V was clipped by 3 bases and J by 2 bases, with 11 bases between them. Germline CDR1 is KGHSH and CDR2 is LQKENI. CDR3 length: 14 residues. The CDR3 region is CASSPPSMPYEQYF. The CDR3 DNA follows: TGTGCCAGCTCACCCCCTAGTATGCCCTACGAGCAGTACTTC.

This clone was counted between two and nine times. The chain couples TRBV11-2 to TRBJ1-2; a possible D gene is TRBD1 (6 bases). V was pared by 8 bases and J by 2 bases, with 15 bases between. From germline, CDR1 is SGHAT and CDR2 FQNNGV. This CDR3 comprises 14 residues. This CDR3 is CASEGGSRNYGYTF. CDR3 nucleotides: TGTGCCAGCGAAGGGGGATCCCGAAACTATGGCTACACCTTC.

This rearrangement joins TRBV7-8 to TRBJ1-2; 7 bases are a match to TRBD1. V was clipped by 5 bases and J by 4 bases; unmatched bases: 7. In germline, CDR1 is SGHVS, CDR2 FQNEAQ. The CDR3 contains 14 residues. The CDR3, as DNA: TGTGCCAGCAGCCCCGACAGGGCTATCTATGGCTACACCTTC. Its translation is CASSPDRAIYGYTF. The full variable domain, rest sourced from reference TRBV7-8 and TRBJ1-2, is GAGVSQSPRYKVAKRGQDVALRCDPISGHVSLFWYQQALGQGPEFLTYFQNEAQLDKSGLPSDRFFAERPEGSVSTLKIQRTQQEDSAVYLCASSPDRAIYGYTFGSGTRLTVV.

This clone was counted ten times or more. The chain has TRBV2 and TRBJ2-1; D is perhaps TRBD1 (5 bases). V lost 2 bases, J lost 6 bases, and 8 bases lay in between. The CDR3 loop spans 13 amino acids. Germline loops: CDR1 SNHLY, CDR2 FYNNEI. The CDR3 is CASSEQGINEQFF. The CDR3 nucleotides read TGTGCCAGCAGTGAACAGGGTATCAATGAGCAGTTCTTC.

The chain is built from TRBV19 and TRBJ2-2, with D perhaps matching TRBD1 (6 bases). CDR1 and CDR2 (germline): LNHDA, SQIVND (reference sequence). Trimming cost V 6 bases and J 7 bases, with 12 bases left between them. The CDR3 runs to 13 residues. CDR3 nucleotide sequence: TGTGCCAGTAGCCCGACAGGACACGGGGAGCTGTTTTTT. Protein product: CASSPTGHGELFF.

This chain links TRBV5-6 with TRBJ2-2; TRBD1 might be the D (5 bases). The germline V gene has CDR1 SGHDT and CDR2 YYEEEE. V gave up 1 base and J gave up 2 bases, with 9 bases separating them. This CDR3 has 15 residues. DNA for the CDR3: TGTGCCAGCAGCTTGCAGGGCCTCAACACCGGGGAGCTGTTTTTT. Protein: CASSLQGLNTGELFF. Variable domain in full (rest from reference TRBV5-6 and TRBJ2-2): DAGVTQSPTHLIKTRGQQVTLRCSPKSGHDTVSWYQQALGQGPQFIFQYYEEEERQRGNFPDRFSGHQFPNYSSELNVNALLLGDSALYLCASSLQGLNTGELFFGEGSRLTVL.

This clone was found a few times. The chain links TRBV5-1 to TRBJ1-2, with 10 positions matching TRBD1. This CDR3 comprises 15 residues. With 4 bases clipped from V and 4 bases from J, the junction kept 7 bases outside the gene matches. Germline assignment: CDR1 SGHRS and CDR2 YFSETQ. CDR3 sequence: CASSEDRGALYGYTF. As DNA, the CDR3 is TGCGCCAGCAGCGAGGACAGGGGGGCTCTCTATGGCTACACCTTC.

This chain connects TRBV7-2 to TRBJ1-1; 8 nucleotides line up with TRBD1. The CDR3 has 14 residues. Germline loops: CDR1 SGHTA, CDR2 FQGNSA. The V and J ends lost 5 bases and 9 bases, in that order; junction bases with no gene match: 11. The CDR3, as DNA: TGTGCCAGCAGCCCAGGGGGCGCGGGGCTGAAAGCTTTCTTT. It is translated as CASSPGGAGLKAFF.

The table lists this clone with a few counts. This rearrangement joins TRBV7-2 to TRBJ1-2; D uncertain. This CDR3 has 13 amino acids. The germline gives CDR1 SGHTA, CDR2 FQGNSA. Trimming pared 0 bases from V and 8 bases from J, leaving 10 bases between. The CDR3 is CASSLARRDGYTF. Here the CDR3 DNA reads TGTGCCAGCAGCTTAGCAAGGAGAGACGGCTACACCTTC. The whole variable domain, filled in from reference TRBV7-2 and TRBJ1-2, reads GAGVSQSPSNKVTEKGKDVELRCDPISGHTALYWYRQSLGQGLEFLIYFQGNSAPDKSGLPSDRFSAERTGGSVSTLTIQRTQQEDSAVYLCASSLARRDGYTFGSGTRLTVV.

This clone was observed a handful of times. This chain uses TRBV9 with TRBJ2-7; TRBD2 aligns across 11 bases. The CDR3 spans 18 residues. CDR1 SGDLS and CDR2 YYNGEE come from the germline V gene. The ends lost 2 bases at V and 0 bases at J; junction bases unmatched: 10. CDR3 amino acids: CASSVGVAGGIISYEQYF. As DNA, the CDR3 is TGTGCCAGCAGCGTGGGAGTAGCGGGGGGGATTATCTCCTACGAGCAGTACTTC.

V is TRBV4-3 and J is TRBJ1-4; maybe TRBD1 (6 bases). Trimming took off 1 base at V and 8 bases at J, with 14 bases between the two ends. There are 15 residues in the CDR3. Germline CDR1 is LGHNA and CDR2 is YSLEER. This CDR3 is CASSQVSGRGEKLFF. DNA for the CDR3: TGCGCCAGCAGCCAAGTTAGTGGCAGGGGCGAAAAACTGTTTTTT.